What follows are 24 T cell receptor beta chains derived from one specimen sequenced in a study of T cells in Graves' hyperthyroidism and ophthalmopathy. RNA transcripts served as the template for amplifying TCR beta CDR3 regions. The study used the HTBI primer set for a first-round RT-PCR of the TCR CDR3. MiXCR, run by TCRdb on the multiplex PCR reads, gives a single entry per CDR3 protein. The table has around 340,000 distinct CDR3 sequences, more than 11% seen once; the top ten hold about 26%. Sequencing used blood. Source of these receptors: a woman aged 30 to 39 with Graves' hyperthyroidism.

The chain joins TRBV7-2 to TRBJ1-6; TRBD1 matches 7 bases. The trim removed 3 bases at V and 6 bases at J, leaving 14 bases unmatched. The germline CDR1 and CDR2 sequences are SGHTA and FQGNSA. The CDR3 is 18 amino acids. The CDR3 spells CASSLGQRHLYSNSPLHF. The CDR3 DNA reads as TGTGCCAGCAGCTTGGGACAGAGGCATCTCTACTCTAATTCACCCCTCCACTTT.

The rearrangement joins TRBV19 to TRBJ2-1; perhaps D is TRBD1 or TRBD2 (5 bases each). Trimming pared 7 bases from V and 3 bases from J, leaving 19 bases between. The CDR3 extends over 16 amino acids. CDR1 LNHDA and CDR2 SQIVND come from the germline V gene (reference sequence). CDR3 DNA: TGTGCCAGTACCCCCCGGGACGGGAAAGGCTACAATGAGCAGTTCTTC. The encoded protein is CASTPRDGKGYNEQFF.

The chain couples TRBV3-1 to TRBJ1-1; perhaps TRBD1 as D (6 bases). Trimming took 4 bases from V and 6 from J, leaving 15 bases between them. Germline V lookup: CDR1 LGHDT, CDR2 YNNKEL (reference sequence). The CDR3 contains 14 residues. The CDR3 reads CASSRGGAGAEAFF. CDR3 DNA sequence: TGTGCCAGCAGCCGCGGGGGCGCGGGGGCTGAAGCTTTCTTT.

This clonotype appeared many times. The DNA for the CDR3 is TGTGCCAGCAGGCCTAGCGGGAGAAGGGCAGATACGCAGTATTTT. Translating it yields CASRPSGRRADTQYF. This sequence joins TRBV28 and TRBJ2-3, with 10 positions matching TRBD2. This CDR3 has 15 amino acids. Trimming removed 6 bases from V and 4 bases from J; junction bases left unmatched: 7. Germline CDR1 and CDR2: MDHEN and SYDVKM.

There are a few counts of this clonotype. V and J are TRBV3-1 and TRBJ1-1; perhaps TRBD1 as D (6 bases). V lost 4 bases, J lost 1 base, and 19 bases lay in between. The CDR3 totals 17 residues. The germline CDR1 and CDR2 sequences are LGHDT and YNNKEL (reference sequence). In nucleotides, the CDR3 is TGTGCCAGCAGCCGAGCCAGGGGATCACAGAGGAACACTGAAGCTTTCTTT. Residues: CASSRARGSQRNTEAFF.

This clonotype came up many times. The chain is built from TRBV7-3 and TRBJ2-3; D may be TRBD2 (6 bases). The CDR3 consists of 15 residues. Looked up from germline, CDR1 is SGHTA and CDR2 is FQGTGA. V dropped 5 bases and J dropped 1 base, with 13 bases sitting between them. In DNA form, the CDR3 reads TGTGCCAGCAGCCCCGCGGCGGGACGCACAGATACGCAGTATTTT. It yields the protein CASSPAAGRTDTQYF.

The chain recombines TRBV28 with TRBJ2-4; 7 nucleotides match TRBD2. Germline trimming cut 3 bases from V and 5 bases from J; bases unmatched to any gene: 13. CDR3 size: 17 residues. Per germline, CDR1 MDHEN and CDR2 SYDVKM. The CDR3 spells CASSFNVGGGRENIQYF. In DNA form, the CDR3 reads TGTGCCAGCAGTTTTAACGTTGGCGGCGGGAGAGAAAACATTCAGTACTTC.

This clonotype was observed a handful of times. CDR3 sequence: CSASRDRTNEQYF. As DNA, the CDR3 is TGCAGTGCTAGTAGGGACAGGACAAACGAGCAGTACTTC. The chain is built from TRBV20-1 and TRBJ2-7, with TRBD1 matching 8 bases. CDR1 is DFQATT, CDR2 SNEGSKA, per germline (reference sequence). V dropped 3 bases and J dropped 5; count of bases not matched to a gene: 6. The CDR3 sequence is 13 residues long.

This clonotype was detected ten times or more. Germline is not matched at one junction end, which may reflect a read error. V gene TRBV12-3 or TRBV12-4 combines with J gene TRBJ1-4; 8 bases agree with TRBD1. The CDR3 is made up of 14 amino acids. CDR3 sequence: CASSFRQGNAKLFF. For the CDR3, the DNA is TGTGCCAGCAGTTTTCGACAGGGGAATGCAAAACTGTTTTTT.

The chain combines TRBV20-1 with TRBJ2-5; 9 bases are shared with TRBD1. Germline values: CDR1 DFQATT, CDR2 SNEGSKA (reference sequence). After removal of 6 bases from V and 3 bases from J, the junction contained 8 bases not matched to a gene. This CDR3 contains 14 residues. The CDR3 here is CSARDRGMEETQYF. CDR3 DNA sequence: TGCAGTGCCCGCGACAGGGGGATGGAAGAGACCCAGTACTTC.

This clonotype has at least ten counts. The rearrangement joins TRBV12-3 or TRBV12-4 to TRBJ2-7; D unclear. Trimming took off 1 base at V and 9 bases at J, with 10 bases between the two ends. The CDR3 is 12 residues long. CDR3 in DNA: TGTGCCAGCAGTTTAGAGACCTCCGGGCAGTACTTC. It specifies CASSLETSGQYF.

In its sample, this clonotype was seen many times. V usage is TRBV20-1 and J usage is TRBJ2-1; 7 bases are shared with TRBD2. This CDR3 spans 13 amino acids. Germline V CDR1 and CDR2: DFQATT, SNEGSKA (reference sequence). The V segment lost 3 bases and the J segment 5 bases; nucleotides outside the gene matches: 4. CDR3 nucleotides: TGCAGTGCTAGGACTAGCCATAACAATGAGCAGTTCTTC. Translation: CSARTSHNNEQFF.

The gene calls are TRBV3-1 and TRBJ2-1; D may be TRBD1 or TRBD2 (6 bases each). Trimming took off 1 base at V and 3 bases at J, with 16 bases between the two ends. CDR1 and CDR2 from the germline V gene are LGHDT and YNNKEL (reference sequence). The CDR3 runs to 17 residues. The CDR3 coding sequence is TGTGCCAGCAGCCAAGGGAAAGGGGGGTTAATCTACAATGAGCAGTTCTTC. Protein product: CASSQGKGGLIYNEQFF.

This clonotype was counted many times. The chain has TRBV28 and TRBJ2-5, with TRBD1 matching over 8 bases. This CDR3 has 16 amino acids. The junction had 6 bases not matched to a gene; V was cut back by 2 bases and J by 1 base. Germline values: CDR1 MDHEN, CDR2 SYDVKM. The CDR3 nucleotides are TGTGCCAGCAGTTTAGAGGCAGGGGGCCTCCAAGAGACCCAGTACTTC. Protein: CASSLEAGGLQETQYF.

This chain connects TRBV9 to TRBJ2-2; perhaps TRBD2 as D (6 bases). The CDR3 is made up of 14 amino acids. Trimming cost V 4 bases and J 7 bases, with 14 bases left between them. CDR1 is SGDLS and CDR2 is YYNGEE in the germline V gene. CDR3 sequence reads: CASSPHGGVGELFF. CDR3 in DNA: TGTGCCAGCAGCCCCCACGGGGGAGTCGGGGAGCTGTTTTTT. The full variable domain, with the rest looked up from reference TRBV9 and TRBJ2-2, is DSGVTQTPKHLITATGQRVTLRCSPRSGDLSVYWYQQSLDQGLQFLIQYYNGEERAKGNILERFSAQQFPDLHSELNLSSLELGDSALYFCASSPHGGVGELFFGEGSRLTVL.

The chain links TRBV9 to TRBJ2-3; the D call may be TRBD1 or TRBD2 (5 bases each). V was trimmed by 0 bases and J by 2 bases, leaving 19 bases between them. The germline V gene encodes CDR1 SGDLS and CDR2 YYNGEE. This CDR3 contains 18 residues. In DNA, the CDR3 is TGTGCCAGCAGCGTAGGGGACGGACTTTCGCCCAACACAGATACGCAGTATTTT. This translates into CASSVGDGLSPNTDTQYF.

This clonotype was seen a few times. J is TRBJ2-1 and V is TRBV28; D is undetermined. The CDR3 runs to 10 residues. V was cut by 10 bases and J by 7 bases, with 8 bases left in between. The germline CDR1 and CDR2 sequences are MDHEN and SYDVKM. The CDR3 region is CATSLNEQFF. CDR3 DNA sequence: TGTGCCACGAGTCTTAATGAGCAGTTCTTC.

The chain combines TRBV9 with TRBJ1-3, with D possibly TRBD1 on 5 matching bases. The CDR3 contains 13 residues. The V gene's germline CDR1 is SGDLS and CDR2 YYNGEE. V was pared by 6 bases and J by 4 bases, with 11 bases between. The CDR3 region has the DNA TGTGCCAGCATGGCTGGGGACGGAAACACCATATATTTT. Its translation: CASMAGDGNTIYF.

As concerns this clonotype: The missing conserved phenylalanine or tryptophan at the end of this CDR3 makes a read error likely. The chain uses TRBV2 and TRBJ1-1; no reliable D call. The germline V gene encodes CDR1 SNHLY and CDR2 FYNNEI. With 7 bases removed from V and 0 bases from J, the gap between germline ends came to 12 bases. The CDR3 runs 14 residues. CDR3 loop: CASKEGAMNTEAFL. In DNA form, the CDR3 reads TGTGCCAGCAAAGAGGGCGCTATGAACACTGAAGCTTTCCTT.

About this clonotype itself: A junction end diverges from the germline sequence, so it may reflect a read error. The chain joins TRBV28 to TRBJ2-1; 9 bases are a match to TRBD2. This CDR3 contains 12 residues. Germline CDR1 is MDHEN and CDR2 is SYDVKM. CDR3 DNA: TGTGCCAGCTCTTCCCGCGCTAGCGGGACCCTCTTC. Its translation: CASSSRASGTLF.

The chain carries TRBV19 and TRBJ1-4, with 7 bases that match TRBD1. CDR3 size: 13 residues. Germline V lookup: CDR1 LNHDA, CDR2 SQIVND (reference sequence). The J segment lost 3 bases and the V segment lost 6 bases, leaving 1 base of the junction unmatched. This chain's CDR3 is CASSGTANEKLFF. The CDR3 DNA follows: TGTGCCAGTAGCGGGACAGCTAATGAAAAACTGTTTTTT.

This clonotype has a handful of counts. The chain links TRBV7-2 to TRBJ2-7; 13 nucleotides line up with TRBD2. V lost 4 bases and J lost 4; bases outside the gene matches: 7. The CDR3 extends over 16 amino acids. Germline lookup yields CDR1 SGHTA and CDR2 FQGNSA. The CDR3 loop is CASSSLLAGGLYEQYF. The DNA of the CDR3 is TGTGCCAGCAGCTCCTTACTAGCGGGAGGGTTATACGAGCAGTACTTC.

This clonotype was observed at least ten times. In DNA, the CDR3 is TGTGCCAGCACCTCCGGAGGGAAGGGGTACACTGAAGCTTTCTTT. It is translated as CASTSGGKGYTEAFF. The rearrangement joins TRBV28 to TRBJ1-1; TRBD1 is a possible D gene (5 bases). Germline CDR1 reads MDHEN; CDR2 reads SYDVKM. V dropped 7 bases and J dropped 3 bases, with 18 bases sitting between them. The CDR3 totals 15 residues.

CDR3 DNA sequence: TGCGCCAGCAGCCAAGATAAAACCCGGCAGGGGGGAGATACGCAGTATTTT. It translates to CASSQDKTRQGGDTQYF. The chain employs TRBV4-3 and TRBJ2-3; D possibly corresponds to TRBD1 (7 bases). Per germline, CDR1 LGHNA and CDR2 YSLEER. V lost 0 bases to trimming and J lost 5 bases, with 18 bases between them. The CDR3 sequence is 17 residues long.